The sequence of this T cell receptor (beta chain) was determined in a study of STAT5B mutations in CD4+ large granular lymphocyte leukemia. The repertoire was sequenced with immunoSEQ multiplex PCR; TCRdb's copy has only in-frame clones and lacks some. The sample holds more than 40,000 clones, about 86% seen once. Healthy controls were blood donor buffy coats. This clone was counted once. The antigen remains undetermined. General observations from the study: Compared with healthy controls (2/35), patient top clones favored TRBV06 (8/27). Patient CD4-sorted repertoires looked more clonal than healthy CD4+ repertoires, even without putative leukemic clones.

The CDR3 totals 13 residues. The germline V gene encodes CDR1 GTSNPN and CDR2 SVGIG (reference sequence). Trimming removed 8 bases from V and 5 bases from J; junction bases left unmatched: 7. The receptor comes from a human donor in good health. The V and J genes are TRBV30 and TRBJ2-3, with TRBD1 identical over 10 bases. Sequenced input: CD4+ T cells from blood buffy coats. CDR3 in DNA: TGTGCCCTGATCCGGGACAGGGGAGATACGCAGTATTTT. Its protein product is CALIRDRGDTQYF.